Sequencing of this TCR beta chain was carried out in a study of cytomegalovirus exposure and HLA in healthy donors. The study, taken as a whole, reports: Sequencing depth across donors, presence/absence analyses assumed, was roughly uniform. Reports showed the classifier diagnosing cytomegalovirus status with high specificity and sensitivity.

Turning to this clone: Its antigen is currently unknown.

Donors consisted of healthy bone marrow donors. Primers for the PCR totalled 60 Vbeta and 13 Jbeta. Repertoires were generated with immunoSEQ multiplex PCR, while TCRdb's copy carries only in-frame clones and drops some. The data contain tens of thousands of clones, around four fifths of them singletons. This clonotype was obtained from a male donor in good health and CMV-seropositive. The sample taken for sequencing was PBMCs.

The CDR3 sequence is CASSSRGSHEQFF. The CDR3 bases are TGTGCCAGCAGCTCCCGGGGTTCCCATGAGCAGTTCTTC. This chain uses TRBV7-8 with TRBJ2-1; D might be TRBD2 (5 bases). Germline CDR1 is SGHVS and CDR2 is FQNEAQ. V was trimmed by 4 bases and J by 8 bases, leaving 12 bases between them. This CDR3 has 13 amino acids. Looking up the rest from reference TRBV7-8 and TRBJ2-1 gives the full variable domain: GAGVSQSPRYKVAKRGQDVALRCDPISGHVSLFWYQQALGQGPEFLTYFQNEAQLDKSGLPSDRFFAERPEGSVSTLKIQRTQQEDSAVYLCASSSRGSHEQFFGPGTRLTVL.